The text below deals with one T cell receptor beta chain. The sample is drawn from a study of blood T cells in healthy people across ages. With a J-beta primer mix and a sample-barcoded 5' primer, a second PCR ran roughly 6 to 11 cycles. A single record per CDR3 protein comes from TCRdb applying MiXCR to the 5' RACE reads. The data show 780,000 or so distinct CDR3 sequences, about 48% seen once. Germline loops: CDR1 SGHTA, CDR2 FQGNSA. This CDR3 has 18 residues. With 5 bases clipped from V and 0 bases from J, the junction kept 11 bases outside the gene matches. The V and J genes are TRBV7-2 and TRBJ2-1; 9 positions match TRBD2. Sequencing was carried out using blood. The sequence derives from a man older than 75 in good health. CDR3 protein: CASSLPIAGVDSYNEQFF. CDR3 DNA sequence: TGTGCCAGCAGCCTTCCGATAGCGGGAGTAGACTCCTACAATGAGCAGTTCTTC.